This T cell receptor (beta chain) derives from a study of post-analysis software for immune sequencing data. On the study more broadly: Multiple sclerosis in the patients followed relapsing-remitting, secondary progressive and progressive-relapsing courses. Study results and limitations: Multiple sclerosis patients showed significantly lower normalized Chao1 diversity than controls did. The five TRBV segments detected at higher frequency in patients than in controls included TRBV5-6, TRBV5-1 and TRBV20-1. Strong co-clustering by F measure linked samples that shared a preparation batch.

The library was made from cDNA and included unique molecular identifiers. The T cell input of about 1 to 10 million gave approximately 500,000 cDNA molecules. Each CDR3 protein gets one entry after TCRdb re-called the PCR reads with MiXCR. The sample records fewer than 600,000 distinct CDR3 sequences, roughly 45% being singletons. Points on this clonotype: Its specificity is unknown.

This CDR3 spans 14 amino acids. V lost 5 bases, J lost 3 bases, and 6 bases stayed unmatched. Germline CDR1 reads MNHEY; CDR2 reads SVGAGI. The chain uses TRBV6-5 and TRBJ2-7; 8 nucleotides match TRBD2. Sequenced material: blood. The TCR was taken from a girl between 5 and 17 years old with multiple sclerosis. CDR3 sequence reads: CASSARTSIYEQYF. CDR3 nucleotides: TGTGCCAGCAGTGCCAGGACTAGCATCTACGAGCAGTACTTC.